This T cell receptor beta chain originates from a study of OX40 agonist ivuxolimab in advanced cancers. General study findings and limits: Among the nonresponders, some also had low normalized T-cell clonal expansion.

The CDR3 length is 15 residues. CDR1 and CDR2 (germline): SEHNR, FQNEAQ (reference sequence). V lost 5 bases and J lost 6; bases outside the gene matches: 11. Systemic immunosuppression or a history of autoimmune disease excluded patients. The method was immunoSEQ multiplex PCR; TCRdb's version includes in-frame clones alone and lacks a portion of them. The table records fewer than 6,000 clones, 90% of them present only once. For this clone: Its antigen remains unidentified.

The rearrangement uses TRBV7-9 and TRBJ2-7; 9 bases align to TRBD2. The receptor comes from an adult with an advanced solid tumor such as melanoma, head and neck, liver or kidney cancer. This material consisted of CD4+ or CD8+ T cells sorted from blood, taken in a trial of the OX40 agonist ivuxolimab. The DNA for the CDR3 is TGTGCCAGCAGCCCGGGTAGCGGGAGAAATGGCGAGCAGTACTTC. Translated, it gives CASSPGSGRNGEQYF.